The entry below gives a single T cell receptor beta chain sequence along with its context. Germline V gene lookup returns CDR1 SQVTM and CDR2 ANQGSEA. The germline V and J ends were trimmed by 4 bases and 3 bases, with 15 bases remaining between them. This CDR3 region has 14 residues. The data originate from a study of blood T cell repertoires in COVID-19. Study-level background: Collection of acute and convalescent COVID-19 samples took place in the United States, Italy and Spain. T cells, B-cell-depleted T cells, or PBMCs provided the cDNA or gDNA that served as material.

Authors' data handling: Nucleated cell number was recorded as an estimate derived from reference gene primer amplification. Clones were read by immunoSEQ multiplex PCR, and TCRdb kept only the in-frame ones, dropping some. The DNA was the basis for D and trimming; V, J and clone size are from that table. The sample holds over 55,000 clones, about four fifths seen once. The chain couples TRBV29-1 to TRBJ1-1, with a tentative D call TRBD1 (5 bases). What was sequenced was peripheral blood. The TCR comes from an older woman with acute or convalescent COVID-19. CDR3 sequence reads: CSVGVGGSHTEAFF. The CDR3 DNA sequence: TGCAGCGTTGGAGTGGGGGGTTCCCACACTGAAGCTTTCTTT.